A selection of T cell receptor beta chains follows, all from one sample in a study of CD8 T cells in ankylosing spondylitis. From the 5' RACE reads, TCRdb called clonotypes with MiXCR, one entry per CDR3 protein. This sample has approximately 140,000 distinct CDR3 sequences, with around 42% found just once. Sequences were obtained from synovial fluid, either unsorted or a sorted T cell fraction (not recorded which). The receptors were sampled from a male donor with ankylosing spondylitis. Both conserved end residues are part of each CDR3. D genes are given only for firm matches. The size of a clone is reported for some rows only, either as once, few or many, or as a class for expanded clones.

clone_size j_call v_call d_call cdr3_nt cdr3_aa
few TRBJ2-3 TRBV6-4 TRBD2 TGTGCCAGCAGTGACTCAGCTAGCGGGGGTACAGATACGCAGTATTTT CASSDSASGGTDTQYF
NA TRBJ2-1 TRBV9 NA TGTGCCAGCAGCGCTCGAATTCGAGGGCCCACCAAAGGGAATGAGCAGTTCTTC CASSARIRGPTKGNEQFF
few TRBJ2-5 TRBV20-1 TRBD2 TGCAGTGCTAGGTGGTTCCGGCTAGCGGGGGGGATCCAAGAGACCCAGTACTTC CSARWFRLAGGIQETQYF
NA TRBJ1-1 TRBV4-3 NA TGCGCCAGCAGCTACAGGATAGGGAACACTGAAGCTTTCTTT CASSYRIGNTEAFF
NA TRBJ1-2 TRBV29-1 TRBD1 TGCAGCGTTGAGGACAGGTTAGACTATGGCTACACCTTC CSVEDRLDYGYTF
NA TRBJ2-1 TRBV7-7 TRBD2 TGTGCCAGCAGCGTTAGCGGGAGCTCCTACAATGAGCAGTTCTTC CASSVSGSSYNEQFF
NA TRBJ1-2 TRBV7-9 NA TGTGCCAGCAGCTCGTGGAGTTGGCCTAACTATGGCTACACCTTC CASSSWSWPNYGYTF
NA TRBJ2-2 TRBV5-1 NA TGCGCCAGCAGCCCCGTAGGACTCGCCCTCCCCACCGGGGAGCTGTTTTTT CASSPVGLALPTGELFF
NA TRBJ1-1 TRBV12-3/TRBV12-4 NA TGTGCCAGCAGTTTTTCTACAGGGAGCACTGAAGCTTTCTTT CASSFSTGSTEAFF
many TRBJ2-3 TRBV5-5 NA TGTGCCAGCAGCTTGTCAGTAGGAATCACAGATACGCAGTATTTT CASSLSVGITDTQYF
NA TRBJ1-1 TRBV3-1 NA TGTGCCAGCAGCCACCCCAATACCGACAGTGAAGCTTTCTTT CASSHPNTDSEAFF
NA TRBJ1-5 TRBV27 TRBD1 TGTGCCAGCATCTGTGGGACAGGAGCCAATCAGCCCCAGCATTTT CASICGTGANQPQHF
NA TRBJ2-1 TRBV7-6 NA TGTGCCAGCAGCTTAGCCCGGGGTACCTACAATGAGCAGTTCTTC CASSLARGTYNEQFF
NA TRBJ2-1 TRBV5-1 NA TGCGCCAGCAGCTTGTTGTGGGGGGTACTTTTCAATGAGCAGTTCTTC CASSLLWGVLFNEQFF
NA TRBJ1-1 TRBV19 NA TGTGCCAGTAGTAGGTCGGGACAACAGGGCACTGAAGCTTTCTTT CASSRSGQQGTEAFF
many TRBJ2-1 TRBV29-1 NA TGCAGCGTTGAAGCGGCTGTAGGAGAGGGTGTCAGCTCCTACAATGAGCAGTTCTTC CSVEAAVGEGVSSYNEQFF
NA TRBJ2-1 TRBV28 TRBD1 TGTGCCAGCAGTACTACTAAGACAGGGAGTTCCTACAATGAGCAGTTCTTC CASSTTKTGSSYNEQFF
many TRBJ2-1 TRBV24-1 TRBD2 TGTGCCACCAGTGATTCCGGGACTAGCGGGCTCAATGAGCAGTTCTTC CATSDSGTSGLNEQFF
few TRBJ1-5 TRBV3-1 NA TGTGCCAGCAGCCAAGATATCGGGGTTAGTCAGCCCCAGCATTTT CASSQDIGVSQPQHF
NA TRBJ2-1 TRBV29-1 NA TGCAGCGTTGAAGATCTCGGGGCGGACTACAATGAGCAGTTCTTC CSVEDLGADYNEQFF
NA TRBJ2-3 TRBV7-9 NA TGTGCCAGCAGCTTCGGACAAACCACAGATACGCAGTATTTT CASSFGQTTDTQYF
NA TRBJ2-3 TRBV7-6 TRBD1 TGTGCCAGTAACCTTCCCGGGACAGGGATAGATACGCAGTATTTT CASNLPGTGIDTQYF
NA TRBJ1-1 TRBV7-8 NA TGTGCCAGCAGCTTAGAAGGACGGTTGAACACTGAAGCTTTCTTT CASSLEGRLNTEAFF
NA TRBJ1-2 TRBV19 TRBD1 TGTGCCAGTAGTATGGGACAGGGAAAGGGCTATGGCTACACCTTC CASSMGQGKGYGYTF
NA TRBJ2-7 TRBV29-1 TRBD2 TGCAGCGTTGAAGGGACCGGGACTAAGTACTACGAGCAGTACTTC CSVEGTGTKYYEQYF
NA TRBJ1-4 TRBV20-1 NA TGCAGTGCCCCGGACGCCCGGCGAGTGGCTAATGAAAAACTGTTTTTT CSAPDARRVANEKLFF
NA TRBJ1-2 TRBV10-3 NA TGTGCCATCAGTGTTAGGCGGAGGACAACAATTAACTATGGCTACACCTTC CAISVRRRTTINYGYTF
few TRBJ1-4 TRBV28 TRBD1 TGTGCCAGCAGTTTATACGCAGGGGGCGGTGAAAAACTGTTTTTT CASSLYAGGGEKLFF
few TRBJ2-1 TRBV3-1 NA TGTGCCAGCAGCCAAGGTGGGGCTGAGCAGTTCTTC CASSQGGAEQFF
once TRBJ2-1 TRBV6-2/TRBV6-3 TRBD2 TGTGCCAGCACCGAGCGGGAGGGCTACAATGAGCAGTTCTTC CASTEREGYNEQFF
NA TRBJ2-5 TRBV7-2 NA TGTGCCAGCAGCTTAGGGGGCGGCCCGCAAGAGACCCAGTACTTC CASSLGGGPQETQYF
few TRBJ1-2 TRBV4-1 NA TGCGCCAGCAGCCAAGGCGTAAGAGGTTTAGATGGCTACACCTTC CASSQGVRGLDGYTF
NA TRBJ2-7 TRBV14 NA TGTGCCAGCAGCCAAGAGTACGGACTACCCTACGAGCAGTACTTC CASSQEYGLPYEQYF
once TRBJ2-2 TRBV7-9 TRBD1 TGTGCCAGCAGCTTACCCGACAGGGTCAACACCGGGGAGCTGTTTTTT CASSLPDRVNTGELFF
NA TRBJ2-7 TRBV29-1 NA TGCAGCGTTAATACAGGGAGCTCCTACGAGCGGTACTTC CSVNTGSSYERYF
few TRBJ2-7 TRBV10-3 NA TGTGCCATCAGTGATCGGCAGGGGTCCTACGAGCAGTACTTC CAISDRQGSYEQYF
NA TRBJ2-2 TRBV19 NA TGTGCCAGTAGTCCCCGGGACGGGACCGGGGAGCTGTTTTTT CASSPRDGTGELFF
once TRBJ2-1 TRBV7-9 NA TGTGCCAGCAGCCCCCCCGACGTTGTGGGAGTCCATGAGCAGTTCTTC CASSPPDVVGVHEQFF
NA TRBJ2-5 TRBV5-5 TRBD1 TGTGCCAGCAGCTCGACAGGGTCTAAAGAGACCCAGTACTTC CASSSTGSKETQYF
NA TRBJ2-5 TRBV10-3 NA TGTGCCATCAGTCGCGGAGAACGGCAGTACTTC CAISRGERQYF
NA TRBJ2-3 TRBV11-2 NA TGTGCCAGCAGCTTAGATCCCGGACCTTACCGAAGAGGATACACAGATACGCAGTATTTT CASSLDPGPYRRGYTDTQYF
NA TRBJ1-4 TRBV27 TRBD1 TGTGCCAGCAGTTTGACAGGGCAGACTAATGAAAAACTGTTTTTT CASSLTGQTNEKLFF
NA TRBJ2-7 TRBV13 TRBD2 TGTGCCAGCAGCCCCGCCCCGGGACTAGCGGGGGATTACGAGCAGTACTTC CASSPAPGLAGDYEQYF
NA TRBJ2-1 TRBV20-1 TRBD2 TGCAGTGCTAGAGATCTCTGGAAACCCGGGACTAGCGAATGGAATGAGCAGTTCTTC CSARDLWKPGTSEWNEQFF
NA TRBJ2-7 TRBV6-5 NA TGTGCCAGCAGTTATGGCAGTCGCTACGAGCAGTACTTC CASSYGSRYEQYF
NA TRBJ1-2 TRBV19 TRBD1 TGTGCCAGTAGAAGACAGGGTTTAGACAACTATGGCTACACCTTC CASRRQGLDNYGYTF
few TRBJ1-1 TRBV29-1 NA TGCAGCGCTCAAAAAGGGGAGGGCACTGAAGCTTTCTTT CSAQKGEGTEAFF
once TRBJ2-2 TRBV14 NA TGTGCCAGCAGCCAGTGGAAAGCCGGACCTTTCACCGGGGAGCTGTTTTTT CASSQWKAGPFTGELFF
NA TRBJ2-5 TRBV24-1 TRBD2 TGTGCCCCCCATACTAGCGGGAGGGAGGAGACCCAGTACTTC CAPHTSGREETQYF
NA TRBJ2-1 TRBV3-1 NA TGTGCCAGCAGACGGACCGAAGCGCCCTTATACAATGAGCAGTTCTTC CASRRTEAPLYNEQFF
NA TRBJ2-7 TRBV18 NA TGTGCCAGCTCAAAAGCCCAAGGTTGGGACGAGCAGTACTTC CASSKAQGWDEQYF
NA TRBJ2-5 TRBV5-1 TRBD2 TGCGCCAGCAGCGGGACTAGCGGCTGGGAGACCCAGTACTTC CASSGTSGWETQYF
NA TRBJ2-3 TRBV6-1 NA TGTGCCAGCAGTGAACCAGGGGGGGCGGATACGCAGTATTTT CASSEPGGADTQYF
NA TRBJ1-1 TRBV27 NA TGTGCCAGCAGTTACCAGGGGTTTCGGAACACTGAAGCTTTCTTT CASSYQGFRNTEAFF
NA TRBJ1-5 TRBV18 NA TGTGCCAGCTCACCAGAGAACAATCAGCCCCAGCATTTT CASSPENNQPQHF